This T cell receptor (beta chain) was captured in a study of regulatory T cells in long-lasting Graves disease. About the study: Newly diagnosed Graves' patients had under 3 months of antithyroid drugs. Study-wide findings and caveats: With persistent disease, TRBV28, TRBJ1-2 and TRBJ2-5 were the favored segments.

Noted time point: newly diagnosed GD, antithyroid drugs for less than 3 months. Extracted RNA from PBMCs served as the source of the TCR library. An endocrinology department located in Xi'an, China, was where the patients came from. Relying on iRepertoire HTBI primers and Arm-PCR of CDR3 regions, the team built TCR beta libraries. MiXCR, run by TCRdb on the multiplex PCR reads, gives a single entry per CDR3 protein. The sample yields around 400,000 distinct CDR3 sequences, roughly 16% seen once. This clonotype occurred many times. What it recognizes is unknown. The CDR3 runs 13 residues. Losses at the gene ends were 6 bases for V and 2 bases for J; bases not matched to a gene: 6. The germline CDR1 and CDR2 sequences are DFQATT and SNEGSKA (reference sequence).

The material sequenced was peripheral blood mononuclear cells (PBMCs), taken at new diagnosis, from a patient treated with antithyroid drugs. V gene TRBV20-1 combines with J gene TRBJ1-2, with 7 nucleotides matching TRBD1. This clonotype was obtained from a female donor with Graves disease. The CDR3 coding sequence is TGCAGTGCGCGAGGCAGGGGGAACTATGGCTACACCTTC. Encoded protein: CSARGRGNYGYTF.